This is a list of T cell receptor beta chains from one sample in a study of shared clonotypes between healthy human individuals. The assay was immunoSEQ multiplex PCR, and TCRdb's table has in-frame clones only and misses some. In the table there are about 2.2 million clones, around 93% of which are singletons. The sample taken for sequencing was naive CD8+ T cells from PBMCs. Every receptor here comes from a young man in good health. Some clones in this sample may be carry-over from other donors' samples. Both conserved end residues are part of each CDR3. The D gene is left open where the match is weak. Not all rows give a size; the values are once, few, many and, for expanded clones, a class.

DNA: TGTGCCAGCAGCTTAGATTCCAGCGGGTGGAGCAATGAGCAGTTCTTC
CDR3: CASSLDSSGWSNEQFF
D: -
J: TRBJ2-1
V: TRBV7-9
size: -

DNA: TGTGCTAGCACCAGACAGGGCTTAAACACTGAAGCTTTCTTT
CDR3: CASTRQGLNTEAFF
D: TRBD1
J: TRBJ1-1
V: TRBV12-5
size: -

DNA: TGTGCCACCCGGGCCATAGGGGATCTTCACTACGAGCAGTACTTC
CDR3: CATRAIGDLHYEQYF
D: -
J: TRBJ2-7
V: TRBV5-4
size: -

DNA: TGTGCCAGCAGTGAAAGGGACGGTTTCACAGATACGCAGTATTTT
CDR3: CASSERDGFTDTQYF
D: -
J: TRBJ2-3
V: TRBV2
size: once

DNA: TGCGCCAGCAGCCAGGACTCCGTCAGGCAGGACTACGAGCAGTACTTC
CDR3: CASSQDSVRQDYEQYF
D: -
J: TRBJ2-7
V: TRBV4-1
size: -

DNA: TGTGCCAGTAGTCCCGGGGGCGGCTACACCTTC
CDR3: CASSPGGGYTF
D: -
J: TRBJ1-2
V: TRBV19
size: -

DNA: TGTGCCAGCAGCCAGACTAGCGGGAGGGTCACACGCACAGATACGCAGTATTTT
CDR3: CASSQTSGRVTRTDTQYF
D: TRBD2
J: TRBJ2-3
V: TRBV9
size: -

DNA: TGTGCCAGCAAGGGACTAGCGGGAGCCACAGATACGCAGTATTTT
CDR3: CASKGLAGATDTQYF
D: TRBD2
J: TRBJ2-3
V: TRBV6-1
size: -

DNA: TGTGCCAGCAGCTGGCTGGGAGCGGGAGGCCAGACAGATACGCAGTATTTT
CDR3: CASSWLGAGGQTDTQYF
D: TRBD2
J: TRBJ2-3
V: TRBV7-8
size: -

DNA: TGTGCCAGCAGCTCCCCACGGAGGGACGGGACAGATACGCAGTATTTT
CDR3: CASSSPRRDGTDTQYF
D: -
J: TRBJ2-3
V: TRBV11-2
size: -

DNA: TGTGCCAGCAGCGTATATGCGGGGCTCCAAGAGACCCAGTACTTC
CDR3: CASSVYAGLQETQYF
D: -
J: TRBJ2-5
V: TRBV9
size: -

DNA: TGTGCCAGCGGCGAGGGAAATGAGCAGTTCTTC
CDR3: CASGEGNEQFF
D: -
J: TRBJ2-1
V: TRBV10-3
size: -

DNA: TGTGCCAGCAGTTACGGAGAGGGAACCTACGAGCAGTACTTC
CDR3: CASSYGEGTYEQYF
D: -
J: TRBJ2-7
V: TRBV6-6
size: -

DNA: TGCAGCGTTGAAGTCCCGGGACCCACCCCCCATGAGCAGTTCTTC
CDR3: CSVEVPGPTPHEQFF
D: -
J: TRBJ2-1
V: TRBV29-1
size: once

DNA: TGTCTGGGGACGGATGGTTCGAACACCGGGGAGCTGTTTTTT
CDR3: CLGTDGSNTGELFF
D: -
J: TRBJ2-2
V: TRBV7-9
size: -

DNA: TGCGCCAGCAGCCGCGCCGATACGAACACCGGGGAGCTGTTTTTT
CDR3: CASSRADTNTGELFF
D: -
J: TRBJ2-2
V: TRBV4-1
size: -

DNA: TGTGCCAGCAGCGAGACAGGGGGGGACAATCAGCCCCAGCATTTT
CDR3: CASSETGGDNQPQHF
D: TRBD1
J: TRBJ1-5
V: TRBV6-5
size: -

DNA: TGTGCCAGCAGTTTATCCAGGAGGGATCAGCCCCAGCATTTT
CDR3: CASSLSRRDQPQHF
D: -
J: TRBJ1-5
V: TRBV28
size: -

DNA: TGTGCCAGCAGTTTTTTGGGGTACAATGAGCAGTTCTTC
CDR3: CASSFLGYNEQFF
D: -
J: TRBJ2-1
V: TRBV27
size: -

DNA: TGTGCCAGCAGCCGGGCGGGACAGGGAACCTATGGCTACACCTTC
CDR3: CASSRAGQGTYGYTF
D: TRBD1
J: TRBJ1-2
V: TRBV13
size: -

DNA: TGCGCCAGCAGCTCGACAGACCCTAACACTGAAGCTTTCTTT
CDR3: CASSSTDPNTEAFF
D: -
J: TRBJ1-1
V: TRBV5-1
size: -

DNA: TGCAGCGTTGTCCGGCAGAAACACTATGGCTACACCTTC
CDR3: CSVVRQKHYGYTF
D: -
J: TRBJ1-2
V: TRBV29-1
size: -

DNA: TGTGCCATCAGTCCCTTTCTATCAGGGGGCGCCGGGTATGGCTACACCTTC
CDR3: CAISPFLSGGAGYGYTF
D: TRBD1
J: TRBJ1-2
V: TRBV10-3
size: -

DNA: TGTGCCAGCAGTTTACGACAAGCCAATCAGCCCCAGCATTTT
CDR3: CASSLRQANQPQHF
D: -
J: TRBJ1-5
V: TRBV27
size: -

DNA: TGTGCCAGCAGTGAACCGAGACAGGGTCGTCAGCCCCAGCATTTT
CDR3: CASSEPRQGRQPQHF
D: TRBD1
J: TRBJ1-5
V: TRBV6-1
size: -

DNA: TGTGCCAGCAGAGGGTGGTCTCATGAAAAACTGTTTTTT
CDR3: CASRGWSHEKLFF
D: -
J: TRBJ1-4
V: TRBV27
size: -

DNA: TGTGCCAGCAGTCCGCTGAGCTCTGGAAACACCATATATTTT
CDR3: CASSPLSSGNTIYF
D: -
J: TRBJ1-3
V: TRBV28
size: -

DNA: TGTGCCATCAGTGACAGGTTGGAGGCTACCGTTAACACCGGGGAGCTGTTTTTT
CDR3: CAISDRLEATVNTGELFF
D: -
J: TRBJ2-2
V: TRBV10-3
size: -

DNA: TGTGCCTGGATGGCACTAGGCATATCCTATGAGCAGTTCTTC
CDR3: CAWMALGISYEQFF
D: -
J: TRBJ2-1
V: TRBV30
size: -

DNA: TGCGCCAGCAGCCAAGGTAGCGGGACCTACAATGAGCAGTTCTTC
CDR3: CASSQGSGTYNEQFF
D: TRBD2
J: TRBJ2-1
V: TRBV4-3
size: -

DNA: TGTGCCAGCAGCGCAGGGCCAGGACAGGGGGGGGAGACCCAGTACTTC
CDR3: CASSAGPGQGGETQYF
D: TRBD1
J: TRBJ2-5
V: TRBV11-1
size: -

DNA: TGTGCCAGCAGGTCAAGTGCCCAGGGAGAGCAGTACTTC
CDR3: CASRSSAQGEQYF
D: -
J: TRBJ2-7
V: TRBV6-5
size: -

DNA: TGTGCCAGCAGCCGCCTAGCGGTTGGGGGCCATGAGCAGTTCTTC
CDR3: CASSRLAVGGHEQFF
D: -
J: TRBJ2-1
V: TRBV5-4
size: -

DNA: TGTGCCAGCAGCTCCCCTACCTCTGGAAACACCATATATTTT
CDR3: CASSSPTSGNTIYF
D: -
J: TRBJ1-3
V: TRBV7-2
size: once

DNA: TGTGCCAGCAGCTCACCCTGGCTAGAGGGGCGGAATCAGCCCCAGCATTTT
CDR3: CASSSPWLEGRNQPQHF
D: -
J: TRBJ1-5
V: TRBV5-8
size: -

DNA: TGTGCCAGCAGTTTATTCCAAAGGGGCGGGGAGCTGTTTTTT
CDR3: CASSLFQRGGELFF
D: -
J: TRBJ2-2
V: TRBV27
size: -

DNA: TGTGCCAGTACCCCTACTGCGGGGATTTGGGGCTACACCTTC
CDR3: CASTPTAGIWGYTF
D: -
J: TRBJ1-2
V: TRBV19
size: -

DNA: TGTGCCAGCAGCTTAGCGATCGGGACAGGGTATGGCTACACCTTC
CDR3: CASSLAIGTGYGYTF
D: TRBD1
J: TRBJ1-2
V: TRBV7-9
size: once

DNA: TGTGCCAGCAGTGAAAAAGGGACTAGCGCCCAGAATGAGCAGTTCTTC
CDR3: CASSEKGTSAQNEQFF
D: TRBD2
J: TRBJ2-1
V: TRBV2
size: once

DNA: TGTGCCAGCAGACAACTAGACTCCTACGAGCAGTACTTC
CDR3: CASRQLDSYEQYF
D: -
J: TRBJ2-7
V: TRBV5-4
size: -

DNA: TGCGCCAGCAGCCAAGAAGGCAGGGGGCGGTATGGCTACACCTTC
CDR3: CASSQEGRGRYGYTF
D: TRBD1
J: TRBJ1-2
V: TRBV4-1
size: -

DNA: TGTGCCAGCAGCCCCCAGGTACCGGGACTAGCCCAGTACTTC
CDR3: CASSPQVPGLAQYF
D: TRBD2
J: TRBJ2-5
V: TRBV7-9
size: once

DNA: TGTGCCACCCGACAGGGATCCTACGAGCAGTACTTC
CDR3: CATRQGSYEQYF
D: TRBD1
J: TRBJ2-7
V: TRBV10-3
size: -

DNA: TGTGCCAGCAGCGGGACCTTCGGCGGGGAGCTGTTTTTT
CDR3: CASSGTFGGELFF
D: -
J: TRBJ2-2
V: TRBV13
size: -

DNA: TGTGCCAGCAGTTTGGGGGCGAGTGAAGCTTTCTTT
CDR3: CASSLGASEAFF
D: -
J: TRBJ1-1
V: TRBV27
size: -

DNA: TGTGCCAGCTCCGGGACAGGGGACTATGGCTACACCTTC
CDR3: CASSGTGDYGYTF
D: TRBD1
J: TRBJ1-2
V: TRBV18
size: -

DNA: TGTGCCAGCAGTTGGGGCGGGGGCTACGAGCAGTACTTC
CDR3: CASSWGGGYEQYF
D: TRBD2
J: TRBJ2-7
V: TRBV27
size: -

DNA: TGCGCCAGCAGCCAAGAGTGGGGATTTCAGGCAGATACGCAGTATTTT
CDR3: CASSQEWGFQADTQYF
D: -
J: TRBJ2-3
V: TRBV4-3
size: -

DNA: TGTGCCAGCTCCGAATTGAACACTGAAGCTTTCTTT
CDR3: CASSELNTEAFF
D: -
J: TRBJ1-1
V: TRBV9
size: -

DNA: TGTGCCAGCAGCCGGGACAGGAGCTCCTACGAGCAGTACTTC
CDR3: CASSRDRSSYEQYF
D: TRBD1
J: TRBJ2-7
V: TRBV27
size: -

DNA: TGTGCCAGCAGTTTGGGCGGGTCAACCTACGAGCAGTACTTC
CDR3: CASSLGGSTYEQYF
D: -
J: TRBJ2-7
V: TRBV27
size: -

DNA: TGCGCCAGCAGCCAAGAGAGGACCGGTAGCGGGAATCAGCCCCAGCATTTT
CDR3: CASSQERTGSGNQPQHF
D: -
J: TRBJ1-5
V: TRBV4-1
size: -

DNA: TGTGCCAGCAGCTCCACAATCGCGGGCCCTACGCAGTATTTT
CDR3: CASSSTIAGPTQYF
D: -
J: TRBJ2-3
V: TRBV7-8
size: -

DNA: TGTGCCAGCAGCTTATTAGACTTCGGGACAGTTGGAAACACCATATATTTT
CDR3: CASSLLDFGTVGNTIYF
D: TRBD1
J: TRBJ1-3
V: TRBV7-8
size: -

DNA: TGTGCCAGCAGCTCAACCCCTCCCCGGCGGGAGGGCAGGAATGAGCAGTTCTTC
CDR3: CASSSTPPRREGRNEQFF
D: TRBD2
J: TRBJ2-1
V: TRBV7-6
size: -

DNA: TGTGCCAGCAGCCGAGGGGGGCTTGAAGCTTTCTTT
CDR3: CASSRGGLEAFF
D: -
J: TRBJ1-1
V: TRBV5-4
size: -

DNA: TGTGCCAGCAGTGAAAGGAGGTCGGGCAGTGAGCAGTTCTTC
CDR3: CASSERRSGSEQFF
D: -
J: TRBJ2-1
V: TRBV6-1
size: -

DNA: TGTGCCAGCAGTGAAATCGGTGGGAGGGCGGACGGGGAGCTGTTTTTT
CDR3: CASSEIGGRADGELFF
D: TRBD2
J: TRBJ2-2
V: TRBV25-1
size: -

DNA: TGTGCCAGCAGCTTACAGGACATCTATGGCTACACCTTC
CDR3: CASSLQDIYGYTF
D: -
J: TRBJ1-2
V: TRBV7-9
size: -

DNA: TGTGCCAGCAGCCAAGCTCCCAGATATTTTCATGGCTACACCTTC
CDR3: CASSQAPRYFHGYTF
D: -
J: TRBJ1-2
V: TRBV14
size: -